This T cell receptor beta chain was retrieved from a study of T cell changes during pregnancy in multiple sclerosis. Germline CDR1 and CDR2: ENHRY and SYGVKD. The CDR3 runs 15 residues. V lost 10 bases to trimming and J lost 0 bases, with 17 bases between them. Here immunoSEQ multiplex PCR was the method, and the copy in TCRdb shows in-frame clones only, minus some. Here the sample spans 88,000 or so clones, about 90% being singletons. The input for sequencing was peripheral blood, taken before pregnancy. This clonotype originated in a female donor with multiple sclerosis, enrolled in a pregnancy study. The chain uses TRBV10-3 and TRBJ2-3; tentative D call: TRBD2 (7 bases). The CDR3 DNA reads TGTGCCAGCACAAGGGGGGGCTCTAGCACAGATACGCAGTATTTT. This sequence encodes CASTRGGSSTDTQYF.